This T cell receptor beta chain comes out of a study of blood T cell repertoires in COVID-19. As for this clone: Germline and junction disagree at one end, which may indicate a read error.

Participants were placed into cohorts based on the clinical history they reported. Profiling relied on immunoSEQ multiplex PCR, and the TCRdb table lists in-frame clones only, not all of them. The sample has 200,000 or so clones; less than 90% are singletons. This CDR3 has 13 residues. Germline V lookup: CDR1 PRHDT, CDR2 FYEKMQ (reference sequence). This receptor was taken from a woman in her twenties or thirties who had recovered from COVID-19. The rearrangement joins TRBV13 to TRBJ1-4; 7 nucleotides align to TRBD1. The sample was PBMCs or T cells enriched from blood (not recorded which). The CDR3 DNA is TGTGCCAGCAGCGCCGACAGGGATGACAAACTGTTTTTT. It translates to CASSADRDDKLFF. Full variable domain (missing parts from reference TRBV13 and TRBJ1-4): AAGVIQSPRHLIKEKRETATLKCYPIPRHDTVYWYQQGPGQDPQFLISFYEKMQSDKGSIPDRFSAQQFSDYHSELNMSSLELGDSALYFCASSADRDDKLFFGSGTQLSVL.